The clone carrying this TCR beta chain was detected only once. These data are taken from a study of technical replicates of blood from several donors. The germline V gene has CDR1 SQVTM and CDR2 ANQGSEA. Trimming left V 5 bases short and J 1 base short, with 21 bases between. The CDR3 totals 16 residues. The repertoire was sequenced with immunoSEQ multiplex PCR; TCRdb's copy has only in-frame clones and lacks some. Of some 91,000 clones in the sample, about 94% were seen once. The sequence derives from a human donor in good health. J is TRBJ2-7 and V is TRBV29-1; the D gene is possibly TRBD1 (8 bases). The specimen was T cells isolated from PBMCs. CDR3 region: CSVLGGRQGLSYEQYF. The CDR3 DNA is TGCAGCGTTCTGGGGGGGCGACAGGGGCTTTCCTACGAGCAGTACTTC.